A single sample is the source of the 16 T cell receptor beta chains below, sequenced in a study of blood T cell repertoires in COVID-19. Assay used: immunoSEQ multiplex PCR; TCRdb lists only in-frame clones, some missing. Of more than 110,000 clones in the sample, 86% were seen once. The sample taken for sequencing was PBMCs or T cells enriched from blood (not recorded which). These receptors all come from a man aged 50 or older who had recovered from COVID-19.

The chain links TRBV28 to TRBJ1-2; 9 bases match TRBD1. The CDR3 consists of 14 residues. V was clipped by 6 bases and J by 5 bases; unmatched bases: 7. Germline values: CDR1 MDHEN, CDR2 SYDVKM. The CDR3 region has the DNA TGTGCCAGCAGGAGGACAGGGGCGCGGTATGGCTACACCTTC. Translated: CASRRTGARYGYTF.

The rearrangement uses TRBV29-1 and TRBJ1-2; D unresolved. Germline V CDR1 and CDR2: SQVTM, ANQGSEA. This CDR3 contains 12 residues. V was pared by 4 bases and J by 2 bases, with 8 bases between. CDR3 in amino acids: CSVGILNYGYTF. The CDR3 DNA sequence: TGCAGCGTTGGTATCCTCAACTATGGCTACACCTTC. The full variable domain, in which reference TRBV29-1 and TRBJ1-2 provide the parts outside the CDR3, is SAVISQKPSRDICQRGTSLTIQCQVDSQVTMMFWYRQQPGQSLTLIATANQGSEATYESGFVIDKFPISRPNLTFSTLTVSNMSPEDSSIYLCSVGILNYGYTFGSGTRLTVV.

CDR3 DNA: TGTGCCAGCAGTTCGCAAACAGGGGAAGGGGGCCTGGACGGCTACACCTTC. Its protein is CASSSQTGEGGLDGYTF. V gene TRBV5-5 combines with J gene TRBJ1-2; 7 bases map to TRBD1. Germline CDR1 reads SGHKS; CDR2 reads YYEKEE (reference sequence). The CDR3 is made up of 17 amino acids. The trim removed 5 bases at V and 8 bases at J, leaving 21 bases unmatched.

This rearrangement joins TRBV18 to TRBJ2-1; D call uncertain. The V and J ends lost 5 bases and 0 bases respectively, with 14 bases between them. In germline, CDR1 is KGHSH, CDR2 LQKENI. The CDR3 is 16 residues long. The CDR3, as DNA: TGTGCCAGCTCAGTTACTACGCTGAGCTCCTACAATGAGCAGTTCTTC. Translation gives CASSVTTLSSYNEQFF.

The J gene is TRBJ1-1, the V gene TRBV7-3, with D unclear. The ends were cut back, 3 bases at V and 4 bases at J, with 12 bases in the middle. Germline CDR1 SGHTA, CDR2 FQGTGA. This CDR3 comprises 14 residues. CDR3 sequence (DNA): TGTGCCAGCAGCTTGTCCGGGTTAGGCACTGAAGCTTTCTTT. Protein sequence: CASSLSGLGTEAFF. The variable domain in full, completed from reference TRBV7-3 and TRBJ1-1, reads GAGVSQTPSNKVTEKGKYVELRCDPISGHTALYWYRQSLGQGPEFLIYFQGTGAADDSGLPNDRFFAVRPEGSVSTLKIQRTERGDSAVYLCASSLSGLGTEAFFGQGTRLTVV.

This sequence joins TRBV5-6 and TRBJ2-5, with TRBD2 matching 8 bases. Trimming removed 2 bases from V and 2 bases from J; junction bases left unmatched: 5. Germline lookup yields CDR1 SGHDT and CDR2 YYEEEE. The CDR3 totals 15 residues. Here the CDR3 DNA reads TGTGCCAGCAGCTTCTTAGCGGGGAATCAAGAGACCCAGTACTTC. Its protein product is CASSFLAGNQETQYF.

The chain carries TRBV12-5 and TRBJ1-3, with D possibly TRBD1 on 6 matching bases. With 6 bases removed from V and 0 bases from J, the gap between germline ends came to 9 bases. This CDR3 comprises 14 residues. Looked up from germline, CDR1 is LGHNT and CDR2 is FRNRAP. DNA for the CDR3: TGTGCTAGTGGGGTAGGGGGCTCTGGAAACACCATATATTTT. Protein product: CASGVGGSGNTIYF.

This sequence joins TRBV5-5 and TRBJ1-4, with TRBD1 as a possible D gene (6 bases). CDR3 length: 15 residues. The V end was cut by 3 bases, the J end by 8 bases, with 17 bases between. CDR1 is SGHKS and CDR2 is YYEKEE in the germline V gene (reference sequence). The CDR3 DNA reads TGTGCCAGCAGCTACGACAGGACTGGTTACGAAAAACTGTTTTTT. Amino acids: CASSYDRTGYEKLFF.

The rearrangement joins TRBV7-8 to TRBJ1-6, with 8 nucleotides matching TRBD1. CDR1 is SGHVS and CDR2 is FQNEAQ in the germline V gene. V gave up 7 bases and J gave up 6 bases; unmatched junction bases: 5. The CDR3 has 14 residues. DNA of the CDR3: TGTGCCAGCATCCCAGGGGGCATTAATTCACCCCTCCACTTT. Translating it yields CASIPGGINSPLHF.

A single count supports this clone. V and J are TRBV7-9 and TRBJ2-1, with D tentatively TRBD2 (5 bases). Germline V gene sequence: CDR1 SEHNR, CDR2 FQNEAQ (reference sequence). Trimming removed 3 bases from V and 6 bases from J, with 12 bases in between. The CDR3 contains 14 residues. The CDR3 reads CASSLRLRVNEQFF. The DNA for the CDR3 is TGTGCCAGCAGCTTGCGGTTGCGGGTCAATGAGCAGTTCTTC.

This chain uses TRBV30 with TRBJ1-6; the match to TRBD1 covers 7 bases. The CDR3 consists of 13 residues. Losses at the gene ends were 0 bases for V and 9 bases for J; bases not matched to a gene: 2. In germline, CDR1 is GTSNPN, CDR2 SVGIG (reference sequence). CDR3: CAWSVAGGSPLHF. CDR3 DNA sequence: TGTGCCTGGAGTGTAGCAGGGGGTTCACCCCTCCACTTT.

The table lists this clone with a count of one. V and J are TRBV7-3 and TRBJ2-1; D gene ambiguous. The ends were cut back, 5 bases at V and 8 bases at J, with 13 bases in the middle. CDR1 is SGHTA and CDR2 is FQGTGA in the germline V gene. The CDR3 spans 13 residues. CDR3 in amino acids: CASSQITYDEQFF. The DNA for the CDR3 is TGTGCCAGCAGCCAAATTACTTATGATGAGCAGTTCTTC. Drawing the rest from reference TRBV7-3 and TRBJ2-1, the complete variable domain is GAGVSQTPSNKVTEKGKYVELRCDPISGHTALYWYRQSLGQGPEFLIYFQGTGAADDSGLPNDRFFAVRPEGSVSTLKIQRTERGDSAVYLCASSQITYDEQFFGPGTRLTVL.

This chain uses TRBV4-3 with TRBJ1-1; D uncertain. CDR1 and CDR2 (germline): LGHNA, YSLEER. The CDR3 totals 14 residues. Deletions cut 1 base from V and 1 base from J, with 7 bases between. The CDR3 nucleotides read TGCGCCAGCAGCCAAGCGAGGAGGAACACTGAAGCTTTCTTT. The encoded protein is CASSQARRNTEAFF.

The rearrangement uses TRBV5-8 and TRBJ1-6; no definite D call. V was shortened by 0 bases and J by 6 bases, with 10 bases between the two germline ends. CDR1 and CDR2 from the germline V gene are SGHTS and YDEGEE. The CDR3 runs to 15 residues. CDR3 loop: CASSLVQSPNSPLHF. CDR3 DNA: TGTGCCAGCAGCTTGGTGCAGTCCCCTAATTCACCCCTCCACTTT.

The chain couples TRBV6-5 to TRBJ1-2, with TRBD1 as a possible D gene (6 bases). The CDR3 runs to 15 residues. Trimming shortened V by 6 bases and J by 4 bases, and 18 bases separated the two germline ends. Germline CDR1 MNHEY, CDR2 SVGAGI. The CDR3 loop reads CASSSPRGASYGYTF. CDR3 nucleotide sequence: TGTGCCAGCAGCTCCCCCCGGGGGGCCTCCTATGGCTACACCTTC.

This chain's CDR3 is CASSQAGLDTEAFF. CDR3 DNA: TGTGCCAGCAGCCAAGCAGGCCTGGACACTGAAGCTTTCTTT. The chain links TRBV3-1 (or the pseudogene TRBV3-2) to TRBJ1-1, with unresolved D. Trimming pared 1 base from V and 3 bases from J, leaving 9 bases between. Germline CDR1 and CDR2: LGHDT and YNNKEL (reference sequence). This CDR3 spans 14 amino acids.